These T cell receptor beta chains were read from a single sample in a study of blood T cell repertoires in COVID-19. TCRdb's table, derived via immunoSEQ multiplex PCR, lists solely in-frame clones and lacks some. The top ten clones hold less than 30% of a sample with around 69,000 clones, roughly 85% of them seen once. Sequencing used peripheral blood. Source of these receptors: a man in his fifties with acute or convalescent COVID-19. Both conserved end residues are part of each CDR3. Fields, in order: V gene, D gene, clone size, J gene, CDR3 DNA, CDR3 protein. D genes are given only for firm matches. Clone size is given for some rows only: seen once, a few or many times, or a class if the clone is expanded.

TRBV7-9	TRBD1	NA	TRBJ2-3	TGTGCCAGCAGCTTGGACAGGGTTACCACAGATACGCAGTATTTT	CASSLDRVTTDTQYF
TRBV7-2	NA	NA	TRBJ1-6	TGTGCCAGCAGCTTAGCGGGAGGGGTCCTCCACTTT	CASSLAGGVLHF
TRBV4-1	NA	NA	TRBJ1-5	TGCGCCAGCAGCCCCCGGGTCACAGGGCATCAGCCCCAGCATTTT	CASSPRVTGHQPQHF
TRBV11-2	TRBD1	NA	TRBJ1-2	TGTGCCAGCAGCTTAGATCCCCTTGCGGACAGGACCTACACCTTC	CASSLDPLADRTYTF
TRBV3-1/TRBV3-2	TRBD1	many	TRBJ2-2	TGTGCCAGCAGCCCAGGGACAGGGGTTACCGGGGAGCTGTTTTTT	CASSPGTGVTGELFF
TRBV6-1	TRBD1	NA	TRBJ1-5	TGTGCCAGCAGTGAAGTTCCCGGGACAGGGGTTTATCAGCCCCAGCATTTT	CASSEVPGTGVYQPQHF
TRBV18	NA	once	TRBJ2-1	TGTGCCAGCTCACCACCTATGGACAACTACAATGAGCAGTTCTTC	CASSPPMDNYNEQFF
TRBV9	TRBD2	NA	TRBJ2-7	TGTGCCAGCAGCGAACTAGCGGGGGAGTCCTACGAGCAGTACTTC	CASSELAGESYEQYF
TRBV18	NA	NA	TRBJ2-2	TGTGCCAGCTCACTTACCCAGGGGTCCGGGACCGGGGAGCTGTTTTTT	CASSLTQGSGTGELFF
TRBV3-1/TRBV3-2	NA	NA	TRBJ2-5	TGTGCCAGCAGCCAATACCGGGAGACCCAGTACTTC	CASSQYRETQYF
TRBV5-5	NA	NA	TRBJ1-2	TGTGCCAGCAGCTTGGCCCCTACTAACTATGGCTACACCTTC	CASSLAPTNYGYTF
TRBV4-1	TRBD2	NA	TRBJ2-5	TGCGCCAGCAGCCAAGATGGCCCTAGCGGGGGGGCAGTAGGGACCCAGTACTTC	CASSQDGPSGGAVGTQYF
TRBV2	TRBD1	once	TRBJ1-1	TGTGCCAGCAGTGACCTGACAGGGGGTATGGATGAAGCTTTCTTT	CASSDLTGGMDEAFF
TRBV5-1	TRBD1	NA	TRBJ2-5	TGCGCCAGCAGCTGGCTGACAGGGGGCTCGGAGACCCAGTACTTC	CASSWLTGGSETQYF